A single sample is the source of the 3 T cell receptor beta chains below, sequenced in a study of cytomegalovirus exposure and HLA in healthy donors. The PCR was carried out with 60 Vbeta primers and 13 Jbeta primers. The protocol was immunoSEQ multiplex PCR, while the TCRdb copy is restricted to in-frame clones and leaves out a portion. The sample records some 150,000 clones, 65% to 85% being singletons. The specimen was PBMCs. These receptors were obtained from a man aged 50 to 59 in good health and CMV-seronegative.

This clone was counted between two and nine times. The CDR3 protein is CATHRGQSRGYTF. Here the CDR3 DNA reads TGTGCCACCCACCGAGGACAGTCTCGGGGCTACACCTTC. This chain connects TRBV28 to TRBJ1-2; D is perhaps TRBD1 (6 bases). The length of the CDR3 is 13 residues. The germline CDR1 and CDR2 sequences are MDHEN and SYDVKM. Trimming took off 10 bases at V and 8 bases at J, with 20 bases between the two ends.

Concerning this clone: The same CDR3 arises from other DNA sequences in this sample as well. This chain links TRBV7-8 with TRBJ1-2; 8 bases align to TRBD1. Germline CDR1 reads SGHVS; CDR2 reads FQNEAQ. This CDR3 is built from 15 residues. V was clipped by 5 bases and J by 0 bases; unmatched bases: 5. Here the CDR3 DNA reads TGTGCCAGCAGCCTCGGACAGGGAGCTAACTATGGCTACACCTTC. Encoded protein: CASSLGQGANYGYTF.

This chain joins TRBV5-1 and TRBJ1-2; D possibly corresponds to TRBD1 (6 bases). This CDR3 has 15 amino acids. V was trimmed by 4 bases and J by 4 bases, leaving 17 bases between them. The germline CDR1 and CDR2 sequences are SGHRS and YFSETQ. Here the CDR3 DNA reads TGCGCCAGCAGCCCTCTAGGGGGAGAAGTCTATGGCTACACCTTC. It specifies CASSPLGGEVYGYTF.